The 25 T cell receptor beta chains reported below all come from one sample, sequenced in a study of shared clonotypes between healthy human individuals. Naive CD8 cells comprised CD45RO-negative, CCR7-positively selected cells, excluding terminally differentiated effector memory CD45RA+ cells. Data came from immunoSEQ multiplex PCR; TCRdb stores just in-frame clones and leaves some out. The sample has nearly 2 million clones; about 95% are singletons. Sample: naive CD8+ T cells sorted from blood. Receptors were obtained from a man younger than 30 in good health.

This chain links TRBV7-8 with TRBJ2-1; the match to TRBD1 covers 9 bases. With 4 bases clipped from V and 10 bases from J, the junction kept 11 bases outside the gene matches. This CDR3 spans 15 amino acids. The germline V gene encodes CDR1 SGHVS and CDR2 FQNEAQ. The CDR3 spells CASSSGTGLFREQFF. In DNA, the CDR3 is TGTGCCAGCAGCTCCGGGACAGGGCTCTTTAGGGAGCAGTTCTTC. The full variable domain, rest sourced from reference TRBV7-8 and TRBJ2-1, is GAGVSQSPRYKVAKRGQDVALRCDPISGHVSLFWYQQALGQGPEFLTYFQNEAQLDKSGLPSDRFFAERPEGSVSTLKIQRTQQEDSAVYLCASSSGTGLFREQFFGPGTRLTVL.

The chain recombines TRBV2 with TRBJ1-5, with 7 bases aligning to TRBD1. The trim removed 3 bases at V and 5 bases at J, leaving 7 bases unmatched. Germline V gene lookup returns CDR1 SNHLY and CDR2 FYNNEI. The CDR3 is 15 amino acids. CDR3 DNA: TGTGCCAGCAGTGACTTCCGGGACAGTCATCAGCCCCAGCATTTT. Amino acids: CASSDFRDSHQPQHF.

The V gene is TRBV13, the J gene TRBJ2-7; tentatively, D is TRBD2 (6 bases). Germline lookup yields CDR1 PRHDT and CDR2 FYEKMQ (reference sequence). Trimming cost V 4 bases and J 2 bases, with 12 bases left between them. This CDR3 is built from 14 residues. As DNA, the CDR3 is TGTGCCAGCAGCTCCCGGGACTCCACCTACGAGCAGTACTTC. This codes for CASSSRDSTYEQYF.

The V call is TRBV4-3, the J call TRBJ2-7; the match to TRBD2 covers 9 bases. Germline V gives CDR1 LGHNA, CDR2 YSLEER. The CDR3 runs to 16 residues. V was clipped by 1 base and J by 0 bases; unmatched bases: 4. Here the CDR3 reads CASSQGYSGSSYEQYF. CDR3 in DNA: TGCGCCAGCAGCCAAGGGTATAGCGGGAGCTCCTACGAGCAGTACTTC.

The chain joins TRBV30 to TRBJ1-1; TRBD1 might be the D (5 bases). Germline values: CDR1 GTSNPN, CDR2 SVGIG (reference sequence). V lost 0 bases and J lost 5, with 13 bases in between. The CDR3 has 14 residues. CDR3 sequence: CAWSVGKGDTEAFF. CDR3 coding DNA: TGTGCCTGGAGTGTTGGTAAAGGGGATACTGAAGCTTTCTTT. The complete variable domain, with remaining parts taken from reference TRBV30 and TRBJ1-1, reads SQTIHQWPATLVQPVGSPLSLECTVEGTSNPNLYWYRQAAGRGLQLLFYSVGIGQISSEVPQNLSASRPQDRQFILSSKKLLLSDSGFYLCAWSVGKGDTEAFFGQGTRLTVV.

The genes are TRBV27 and TRBJ2-7; 11 bases map to TRBD2. This CDR3 has 15 amino acids. Germline lookup yields CDR1 MNHEY and CDR2 SMNVEV (reference sequence). V was pared by 0 bases and J by 5 bases, with 3 bases of the junction left unmatched. Here the CDR3 reads CASSLSSGGAHEQYF. Written as DNA, the CDR3 is TGTGCCAGCAGTTTATCTAGCGGGGGGGCCCACGAGCAGTACTTC.

V is TRBV19 and J is TRBJ2-2; D ambiguous. The germline CDR1 and CDR2 sequences are LNHDA and SQIVND (reference sequence). The CDR3 contains 12 residues. Between the trimmed V and J ends, which lost 6 bases and 5 bases, there was a span of 7 bases. CDR3 sequence reads: CASRGPTGELFF. Here the CDR3 DNA reads TGTGCCAGTAGGGGTCCAACCGGGGAGCTGTTTTTT. The full variable domain, in which reference TRBV19 and TRBJ2-2 provide the parts outside the CDR3, is DGGITQSPKYLFRKEGQNVTLSCEQNLNHDAMYWYRQDPGQGLRLIYYSQIVNDFQKGDIAEGYSVSREKKESFPLTVTSAQKNPTAFYLCASRGPTGELFFGEGSRLTVL.

The chain couples TRBV11-2 to TRBJ1-3, with D hard to call. CDR3 length: 14 residues. Deletions cut 5 bases from V and 1 base from J, with 9 bases between. In germline, CDR1 is SGHAT, CDR2 FQNNGV. Written as DNA, the CDR3 is TGTGCCAGCAGCCCCGTCAATTCTGGAAACACCATATATTTT. It is translated as CASSPVNSGNTIYF. The full variable domain, rest sourced from reference TRBV11-2 and TRBJ1-3, is EAGVAQSPRYKIIEKRQSVAFWCNPISGHATLYWYQQILGQGPKLLIQFQNNGVVDDSQLPKDRFSAERLKGVDSTLKIQPAKLEDSAVYLCASSPVNSGNTIYFGEGSWLTVV.

V usage is TRBV28 and J usage is TRBJ1-2, with 8 bases aligning to TRBD1. The length of the CDR3 is 15 residues. Trimming at V came to 5 bases and at J to 0 bases, leaving 5 bases not matched to a gene. Per germline, CDR1 MDHEN and CDR2 SYDVKM. CDR3 bases: TGTGCCAGCAGTGGGACAGGAACCTCTAACTATGGCTACACCTTC. Translating gives CASSGTGTSNYGYTF.

This chain uses TRBV28 with TRBJ2-2; D is perhaps TRBD2 (5 bases). CDR1 and CDR2 (germline): MDHEN, SYDVKM. V was shortened by 3 bases and J by 3 bases, with 8 bases between the two germline ends. The CDR3 length is 14 residues. CDR3 coding DNA: TGTGCCAGCAGTTTTCACGGGGACACCGGGGAGCTGTTTTTT. Translation gives CASSFHGDTGELFF.

As regards this clone: Other DNA sequences within the sample encode an identical CDR3. This rearrangement joins TRBV28 to TRBJ1-1; D uncertain. Germline assignment: CDR1 MDHEN and CDR2 SYDVKM. V shed 5 bases and J shed 1 base, with 2 bases lying between them. The CDR3 runs 11 residues. CDR3 sequence reads: CASSTNTEAFF. CDR3 nucleotides: TGTGCCAGCAGTACGAACACTGAAGCTTTCTTT.

The chain employs TRBV25-1 and TRBJ1-3; maybe TRBD1 (5 bases). From germline, CDR1 is MGHDK and CDR2 SYGVNS. V gave up 1 base and J gave up 2 bases, with 12 bases separating them. This CDR3 has 16 amino acids. The CDR3: CASSESFGAAGNTIYF. CDR3 sequence (DNA): TGTGCCAGCAGTGAATCTTTCGGGGCAGCTGGAAACACCATATATTTT.

The chain links TRBV6-1 to TRBJ1-1; D gene unclear. The CDR3 length is 11 residues. The V gene lost 7 bases and the J gene lost 6 bases, with 9 bases spanning the gap. CDR1 is MNHNS, CDR2 SASEGT, per germline. CDR3 sequence (DNA): TGTGCCAGCATTCTTCTCCCTGAAGCTTTCTTT. It codes for CASILLPEAFF.

The chain uses TRBV4-1 and TRBJ2-2; tentative D call: TRBD2 (5 bases). Per germline, CDR1 MGHRA and CDR2 YSYEKL. V lost 6 bases and J 3 bases, leaving 11 bases between the germline ends. The CDR3 contains 14 residues. This CDR3 reads CASRLVGDTGELFF. The CDR3 DNA follows: TGCGCCAGCAGGCTGGTCGGGGACACCGGGGAGCTGTTTTTT.

This clone was seen more than once but under ten times. V and J are TRBV10-3 and TRBJ2-7, with TRBD2 identical over 8 bases. The CDR3 loop spans 14 amino acids. Germline assignment: CDR1 ENHRY and CDR2 SYGVKD. V lost 3 bases, J lost 2 bases, and 3 bases stayed unmatched. CDR3 region: CAISDPGGPYEQYF. CDR3 DNA: TGTGCCATCAGTGACCCGGGGGGGCCCTACGAGCAGTACTTC.

This chain joins TRBV18 and TRBJ2-5, with TRBD2 matching 10 bases. After removal of 3 bases from V and 3 bases from J, the junction contained 1 base not matched to a gene. Germline lookup yields CDR1 KGHSH and CDR2 LQKENI. The CDR3 consists of 14 residues. The CDR3, as DNA: TGTGCCAGCTCACCTGGGACTAGCGAAGAGACCCAGTACTTC. Translation gives CASSPGTSEETQYF.

V gene TRBV5-1 combines with J gene TRBJ1-6; D is unresolved. V lost 5 bases and J lost 0, with 12 bases in between. The CDR3 is 16 residues long. In germline, CDR1 is SGHRS, CDR2 YFSETQ. The CDR3 here is CASRDAGSSYNSPLHF. The CDR3 DNA sequence: TGCGCCAGCAGGGACGCGGGGAGCTCCTATAATTCACCCCTCCACTTT.

V and J are TRBV30 and TRBJ1-1; TRBD1 aligns across 10 bases. After removal of 2 bases from V and 4 bases from J, the junction contained 4 bases not matched to a gene. From germline, CDR1 is GTSNPN and CDR2 SVGIG (reference sequence). The CDR3 totals 14 residues. The CDR3 DNA reads as TGTGCCTGGAGTCGACAGGGGGCAATCACTGAAGCTTTCTTT. This gives the protein CAWSRQGAITEAFF.

The chain carries TRBV19 and TRBJ1-2, with D maybe TRBD1 (6 bases). Germline values: CDR1 LNHDA, CDR2 SQIVND (reference sequence). Between the trimmed V and J ends, which lost 9 bases and 7 bases, there was a span of 21 bases. The CDR3 has 14 amino acids. The DNA of the CDR3 is TGTGCCAGCACCTCGGGACAAATCGGGGTTGGCTACACCTTC. This translates into CASTSGQIGVGYTF.

The V call is TRBV6-5, the J call TRBJ2-1; TRBD2 might be the D (7 bases). V was trimmed by 1 base and J by 5 bases, leaving 12 bases between them. Per germline, CDR1 MNHEY and CDR2 SVGAGI. This CDR3 spans 15 amino acids. In nucleotides, the CDR3 is TGTGCCAGCAGTTACTACGGGGGGCAACACAATGAGCAGTTCTTC. This encodes CASSYYGGQHNEQFF.

The gene calls are TRBV25-1 and TRBJ2-5; D gene ambiguous. The CDR3 extends over 14 amino acids. Trimming stripped 1 base from V and 0 bases from J, with 6 bases between. Germline CDR1 and CDR2: MGHDK and SYGVNS. CDR3 DNA sequence: TGTGCCAGCAGTGAATGGGAAAACCAAGAGACCCAGTACTTC. It is translated as CASSEWENQETQYF.

In the case of this clone: The identical CDR3 is also encoded by other nucleotide sequences in the sample. The chain links TRBV5-6 to TRBJ2-2; 14 nucleotides line up with TRBD2. Germline V gene data show CDR1 as SGHDT and CDR2 as YYEEEE. This CDR3 contains 16 residues. After removal of 4 bases from V and 4 bases from J, the junction contained 3 bases not matched to a gene. The CDR3 sequence is CASSLGLAGGTGELFF. The CDR3 nucleotides are TGTGCCAGCAGCCTAGGACTAGCGGGGGGCACCGGGGAGCTGTTTTTT.

The chain has TRBV11-2 and TRBJ1-1; TRBD1 matches at 8 bases. Germline V gene sequence: CDR1 SGHAT, CDR2 FQNNGV. The CDR3 length is 17 residues. V was clipped by 4 bases and J by 1 base; unmatched bases: 11. CDR3 nucleotides: TGTGCCAGCAGCTCGCCCCTGCAGGGGGCTGGGAACACTGAAGCTTTCTTT. It codes for CASSSPLQGAGNTEAFF.

The chain combines TRBV4-2 with TRBJ1-1, with D unclear. V gave up 1 base and J gave up 3 bases, with 12 bases separating them. CDR1 and CDR2 (germline): LGHNA, YNFKEQ. This CDR3 region has 15 residues. CDR3 coding DNA: TGTGCCAGCAGCCAAGTGGGAAGGGAAGACACTGAAGCTTTCTTT. Amino acid sequence: CASSQVGREDTEAFF.

The chain has TRBV5-1 and TRBJ1-1; D remains ambiguous. The CDR3 has 14 residues. The V end was cut by 2 bases, the J end by 1 base, with 9 bases between. Germline-derived CDR1 and CDR2 are SGHRS and YFSETQ. The CDR3 loop is CASSFRRENTEAFF. The CDR3 DNA sequence: TGCGCCAGCAGCTTTCGCAGAGAGAACACTGAAGCTTTCTTT.